The 14 T cell receptor beta chains below come from one sample, sequenced in a study of identical twins. Each CDR3 protein is one row after TCRdb ran MiXCR on the 5' RACE reads. The sample lists about 340,000 distinct CDR3 sequences, about 12% occurring once. These data were also filed under a second study, of yellow fever vaccine responses in identical twins.

Sequenced input: CD8+ T cells sorted from blood. These receptors all stem from a woman younger than 35 in good health.

This clonotype was detected ten times or more. The chain is built from TRBV2 and TRBJ1-2, with TRBD1 matching over 9 bases. Per the germline V gene, CDR1 is SNHLY and CDR2 is FYNNEI. The V and J ends lost 4 bases and 5 bases, in that order; junction bases with no gene match: 5. This CDR3 contains 14 residues. Written as DNA, the CDR3 is TGTGCCAGCAGTGGACAGGGGGATCGGTATGGCTACACCTTC. This codes for CASSGQGDRYGYTF.

This clonotype showed up many times. This chain uses TRBV4-2 with TRBJ2-3; no clear D. Per germline, CDR1 LGHNA and CDR2 YNFKEQ. The V end lost 0 bases, the J end lost 6 bases, and 10 bases lay between the germline ends. The CDR3 covers 14 residues. CDR3 in DNA: TGTGCCAGCAGCCAAGACGACGCGCATGATACGCAGTATTTT. This codes for CASSQDDAHDTQYF.

DNA for the CDR3: TGCGCCAGCAGGCTAACAGGGTATAGCACAGATACGCAGTATTTT. Protein sequence: CASRLTGYSTDTQYF. The rearrangement links TRBV4-1 to TRBJ2-3; a weak D match, TRBD1 (6 bases). There are 15 residues in the CDR3. Trimming stripped 6 bases from V and 0 bases from J, with 13 bases between. Germline assignment: CDR1 MGHRA and CDR2 YSYEKL.

The CDR3 DNA follows: TGTGCCAGCAGTGTAACCTGGACTAGCGGGGGCGGGTCCCAGTACTTC. Its protein is CASSVTWTSGGGSQYF. The chain couples TRBV27 to TRBJ2-5; 13 nucleotides agree with TRBD2. Germline lookup yields CDR1 MNHEY and CDR2 SMNVEV (reference sequence). There are 16 residues in the CDR3. Losses at the gene ends were 5 bases for V and 9 bases for J; bases not matched to a gene: 12.

This chain joins TRBV27 and TRBJ2-2, with 9 positions matching TRBD1. With 7 bases clipped from V and 6 bases from J, the junction kept 6 bases outside the gene matches. There are 14 residues in the CDR3. Germline V gives CDR1 MNHEY, CDR2 SMNVEV (reference sequence). CDR3 bases: TGTGCCAGCACAAGGACAGGGGTTCCCGGGGAGCTGTTTTTT. Protein product: CASTRTGVPGELFF.

V gene TRBV11-1 combines with J gene TRBJ1-1, with D perhaps TRBD1 (5 bases). The germline CDR1 and CDR2 sequences are SGHAT and FQDESV (reference sequence). The CDR3 extends over 18 amino acids. V was trimmed by 5 bases and J by 1 base, leaving 23 bases between them. CDR3 loop: CASSPGLEHRRRNTEAFF. Written as DNA, the CDR3 is TGTGCCAGCAGCCCAGGGCTTGAGCACAGGAGGAGGAACACTGAAGCTTTCTTT.

The rearrangement joins TRBV24-1 to TRBJ2-7; 7 bases map to TRBD2. CDR1 and CDR2 from the germline V gene are KGHDR and SFDVKD. Trimming cost V 4 bases and J 3 bases; bases outside gene matches: 8. The CDR3 covers 15 residues. CDR3 DNA: TGTGCCACCAGTGAGGAGCGGGGAGAGCACTACGAGCAGTACTTC. Protein product: CATSEERGEHYEQYF.

This clonotype was counted a few times. The chain links TRBV10-3 to TRBJ2-7; 8 nucleotides match TRBD2. V shed 6 bases and J 7 bases; nucleotides not matched to a gene: 5. The CDR3 has 12 residues. Germline V gene lookup returns CDR1 ENHRY and CDR2 SYGVKD. The CDR3 is CAISAGGSEQYF. In DNA form, the CDR3 reads TGTGCCATCAGCGCGGGAGGTTCGGAGCAGTACTTC.

The J gene is TRBJ1-2, the V gene TRBV5-8, with a weak D call TRBD1 (5 bases). Trimming cost V 0 bases and J 4 bases, with 10 bases left between them. This CDR3 has 14 residues. Germline V gene sequence: CDR1 SGHTS, CDR2 YDEGEE. The chain's CDR3 is CASSLDTDSYGYTF. In DNA, the CDR3 is TGTGCCAGCAGCTTGGATACAGACAGCTATGGCTACACCTTC.

This rearrangement joins TRBV3-1 to TRBJ2-2, with 7 bases aligning to TRBD1. CDR1 LGHDT and CDR2 YNNKEL come from the germline V gene (reference sequence). The CDR3 extends over 15 amino acids. V shed 5 bases and J 4 bases; nucleotides not matched to a gene: 7. The CDR3 is CASSYSRTGTGELFF. The CDR3 nucleotides are TGTGCCAGCAGCTATTCTCGGACAGGCACCGGGGAGCTGTTTTTT. The full variable domain, with the rest looked up from reference TRBV3-1 and TRBJ2-2, is DTAVSQTPKYLVTQMGNDKSIKCEQNLGHDTMYWYKQDSKKFLKIMFSYNNKELIINETVPNRFSPKSPDKAHLNLHINSLELGDSAVYFCASSYSRTGTGELFFGEGSRLTVL.

V is TRBV5-6 and J is TRBJ2-2; 7 positions match TRBD2. Looked up from germline, CDR1 is SGHDT and CDR2 is YYEEEE. The CDR3 length is 15 residues. V gave up 3 bases and J gave up 5 bases; unmatched junction bases: 7. CDR3 in amino acids: CASSYGLGGTGELFF. CDR3 DNA sequence: TGTGCCAGCAGCTACGGACTAGGAGGGACCGGGGAGCTGTTTTTT.

This sequence joins TRBV25-1 and TRBJ2-1; 10 bases are shared with TRBD2. The CDR3 is made up of 16 amino acids. J lost 8 bases, V lost 0 bases, and 7 bases had no gene match. CDR1 MGHDK and CDR2 SYGVNS come from the germline V gene. CDR3 amino acids: CASSEYTRLAGDEQFF. The CDR3 DNA reads TGTGCCAGCAGTGAATATACCCGACTAGCGGGCGATGAGCAGTTCTTC. Full variable domain (outside the CDR3, taken from reference TRBV25-1 and TRBJ2-1): EADIYQTPRYLVIGTGKKITLECSQTMGHDKMYWYQQDPGMELHLIHYSYGVNSTEKGDLSSESTVSRIRTEHFPLTLESARPSHTSQYLCASSEYTRLAGDEQFFGPGTRLTVL.

Only a few counts were recorded for this clonotype. Being one base from a much bigger clone, this may be a read error. V is TRBV7-2 and J is TRBJ2-2, with D unresolved. Germline V gene data show CDR1 as SGHTA and CDR2 as FQGNSA. The CDR3 length is 12 residues. V was shortened by 1 base and J by 7 bases, with 4 bases between the two germline ends. CDR3 in DNA: TGTGCCAGCAGCTTAGTTGACGGGGAGCTGTTTTTT. It specifies CASSLVDGELFF.

The table lists this clonotype with a few counts. The V call is TRBV5-6, the J call TRBJ2-3, with 7 positions matching TRBD2. The CDR3 loop spans 16 amino acids. Germline CDR1 reads SGHDT; CDR2 reads YYEEEE. Trimming cost V 1 base and J 3 bases; bases outside gene matches: 8. The CDR3 DNA is TGTGCCAGCAGCTTGTTTGCGGGAGAGGTAACAGATACGCAGTATTTT. Its translation is CASSLFAGEVTDTQYF.